This TCR beta chain comes out of a study of CD8 T cells in Susac syndrome. The wider study: The Susac syndrome patients that were sequenced included more than 5 with active disease and roughly 8 in remission.

Trimming at V came to 4 bases and at J to 4 bases, leaving 11 bases not matched to a gene. The CDR3 is 16 residues long. The germline V gene encodes CDR1 SGDLS and CDR2 YYNGEE. CD8+ and CD4+ T cells from blood underwent TCR beta sequencing, which was carried out in a high-throughput format. Under recently defined diagnostic criteria, the patients with Susac syndrome qualified as having definite or probable disease. Reverse transcription of about 0.45 to 1 ug RNA was performed with random hexamers. TCRdb fed the immunoSEQ multiplex PCR reads into MiXCR, producing one record per CDR3 protein. The sample has more than 150,000 distinct CDR3 sequences, approximately 95% seen once; the top ten hold around 0.12%.

The chain employs TRBV9 and TRBJ2-3, with 8 nucleotides matching TRBD1. Specimen: CD4+ T cells from PBMCs. This receptor was identified in a human donor with Susac syndrome. The DNA for the CDR3 is TGTGCCAGCAGCTCGCGGACAGGGAGTATGGCAGATACGCAGTATTTT. Translated, it gives CASSSRTGSMADTQYF.